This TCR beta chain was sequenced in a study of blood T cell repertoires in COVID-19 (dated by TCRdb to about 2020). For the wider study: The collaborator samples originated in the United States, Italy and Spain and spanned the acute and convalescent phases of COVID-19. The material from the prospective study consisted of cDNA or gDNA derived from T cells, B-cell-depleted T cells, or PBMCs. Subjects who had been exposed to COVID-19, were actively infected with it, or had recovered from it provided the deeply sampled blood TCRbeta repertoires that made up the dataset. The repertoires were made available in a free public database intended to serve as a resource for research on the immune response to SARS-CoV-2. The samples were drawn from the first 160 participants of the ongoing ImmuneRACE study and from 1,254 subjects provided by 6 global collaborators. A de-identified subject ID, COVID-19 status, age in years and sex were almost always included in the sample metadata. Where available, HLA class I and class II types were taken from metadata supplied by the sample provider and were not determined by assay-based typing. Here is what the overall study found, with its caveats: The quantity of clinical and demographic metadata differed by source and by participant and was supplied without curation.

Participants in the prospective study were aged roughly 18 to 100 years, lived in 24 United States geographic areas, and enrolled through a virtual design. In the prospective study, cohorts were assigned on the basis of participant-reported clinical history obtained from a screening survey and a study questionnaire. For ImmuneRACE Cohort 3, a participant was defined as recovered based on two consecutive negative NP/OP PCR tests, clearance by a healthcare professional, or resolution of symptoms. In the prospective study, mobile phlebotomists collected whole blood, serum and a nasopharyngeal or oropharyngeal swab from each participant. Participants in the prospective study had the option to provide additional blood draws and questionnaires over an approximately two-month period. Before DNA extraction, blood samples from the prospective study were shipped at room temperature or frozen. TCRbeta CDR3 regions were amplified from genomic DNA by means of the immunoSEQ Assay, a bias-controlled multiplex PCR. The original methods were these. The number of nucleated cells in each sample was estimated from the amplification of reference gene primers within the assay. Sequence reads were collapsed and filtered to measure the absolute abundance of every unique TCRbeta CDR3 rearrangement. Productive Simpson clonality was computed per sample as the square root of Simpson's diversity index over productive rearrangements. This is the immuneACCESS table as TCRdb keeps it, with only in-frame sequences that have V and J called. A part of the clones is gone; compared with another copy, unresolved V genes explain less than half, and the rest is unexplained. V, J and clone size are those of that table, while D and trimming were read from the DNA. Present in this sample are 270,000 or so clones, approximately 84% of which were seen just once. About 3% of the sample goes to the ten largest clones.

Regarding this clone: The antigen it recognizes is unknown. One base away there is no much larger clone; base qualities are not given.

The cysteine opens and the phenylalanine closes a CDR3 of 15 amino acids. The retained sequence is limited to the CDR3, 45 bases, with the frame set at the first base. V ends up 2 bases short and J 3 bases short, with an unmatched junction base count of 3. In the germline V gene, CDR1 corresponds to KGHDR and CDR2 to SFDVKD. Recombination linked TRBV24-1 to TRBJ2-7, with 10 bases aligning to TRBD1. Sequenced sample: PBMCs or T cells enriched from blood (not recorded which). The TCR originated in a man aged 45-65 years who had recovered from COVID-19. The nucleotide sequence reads TGTGCCACCAGTGATTCCGGGACAGGGGACTACGAGCAGTACTTC. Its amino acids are CATSDSGTGDYEQYF.